This TCR beta chain was sequenced in a study of siplizumab effects on memory and regulatory T cells. V shed 5 bases and J 2 bases; nucleotides not matched to a gene: 5. The germline CDR1 and CDR2 sequences are MNHNS and SASEGT. The CDR3 length is 14 residues. Per sample, 80,000 to 100,000 TCR templates underwent assay. Generated by immunoSEQ multiplex PCR, the TCRdb table keeps only in-frame clones and is missing some. This table has around 100,000 clones, roughly nine tenths appearing once. The TCR comes from a human donor in good health. Sequenced: Tregs sorted from blood. The chain recombines TRBV6-1 with TRBJ2-5; 7 bases map to TRBD1. The CDR3 here is CASSRDRVQETQYF. The CDR3, as DNA: TGTGCCAGCAGTAGGGACAGAGTACAAGAGACCCAGTACTTC.